The rows below give T cell receptor beta chains drawn from one sample of a study of shared clonotypes between healthy human individuals. Profiling relied on immunoSEQ multiplex PCR, and the TCRdb table lists in-frame clones only, not all of them. The sample lists roughly 2.2 million clones, approximately 93% occurring once. The sample was naive CD4+ T cells from PBMCs. The source is a man between 18 and 29 years old in good health. Some clones in this sample may be carry-over from other donors' samples. CDR3s include the opening cysteine and the closing phenylalanine or tryptophan. The D gene is left open where the match is weak. Clone size is stated in some rows and not others, as once, few, many or a class when expanded.

J,D,size,V,DNA,CDR3
TRBJ2-3,.,.,TRBV7-9,TGTGCCAGCAGCTTAGGGGCAGGATCTGGCACAGATACGCAGTATTTT,CASSLGAGSGTDTQYF
TRBJ2-5,TRBD2,.,TRBV10-3,TGTGCCACCGCACCCCTAGCGGAGCACCAAGAGACCCAGTACTTC,CATAPLAEHQETQYF
TRBJ2-3,TRBD2,once,TRBV12-5,TGTGCTAGTGGCCAGGGACTAGCGGGATACACAGATACGCAGTATTTT,CASGQGLAGYTDTQYF
TRBJ2-3,TRBD2,.,TRBV7-8,TGTGCCAGCAGCTCGACTAGCGGGAGTGCAGATACGCAGTATTTT,CASSSTSGSADTQYF
TRBJ2-3,TRBD1,.,TRBV5-1,TGCGCCAGCAGACAGGGGACCACAGATACGCAGTATTTT,CASRQGTTDTQYF
TRBJ1-1,.,.,TRBV5-1,TGCGCCAGCAGCTTGCTATCATTGAACACTGAAGCTTTCTTT,CASSLLSLNTEAFF
TRBJ1-3,.,.,TRBV10-3,TGTGCCATCACCTTCACAGGGTTCGGAAACACCATATATTTT,CAITFTGFGNTIYF
TRBJ1-2,.,.,TRBV7-2,TGTGCCAGCAGCTTAGGACAGGCATCTAACTATGGCTACACCTTC,CASSLGQASNYGYTF
TRBJ2-7,.,.,TRBV28,TGTGCCAGCAGTTTATCCCCGAGGTTGGGCTACGAGCAGTACTTC,CASSLSPRLGYEQYF
TRBJ2-7,.,.,TRBV7-9,TGTGCCAGCAGCTCCCAGGGTGCCACCGAGCAGTACTTC,CASSSQGATEQYF
TRBJ2-7,TRBD1,.,TRBV18,TGTGCCAGCTCACTTTACGGACAGGTCGAGCAGTACTTC,CASSLYGQVEQYF
TRBJ1-4,.,.,TRBV11-2,TGTGCCAGCAGCTTAGGGGTTGCAACTAATGAAAAACTGTTTTTT,CASSLGVATNEKLFF
TRBJ2-3,TRBD1,.,TRBV5-4,TGTGCCAGCAGCTCGACAGGGGCCGGAGATACGCAGTATTTT,CASSSTGAGDTQYF
TRBJ2-2,.,.,TRBV5-1,TGCGCCAGCAGCCCACCCCAATCCACCGGGGAGCTGTTTTTT,CASSPPQSTGELFF
TRBJ1-2,.,.,TRBV7-9,TGTGCCAGCAGCTTAAACGGTGGCTACACCTTC,CASSLNGGYTF
TRBJ2-7,.,.,TRBV29-1,TGCAGCGCTAGACGTCAATTCGAGCAGTACTTC,CSARRQFEQYF
TRBJ2-3,TRBD1,.,TRBV4-1,TGCGCCAGCAGCCACTCAGGGGACAGTTTCGATACGCAGTATTTT,CASSHSGDSFDTQYF
TRBJ2-7,TRBD1,.,TRBV14,TGTGCCAGCAGCCAATCCGACAGGGGACCCTACGAGCAGTACTTC,CASSQSDRGPYEQYF
TRBJ2-3,TRBD1,.,TRBV2,TGTGCCAGCAGGAGGAGGGACAGGGGGTGGGATACGCAGTATTTT,CASRRRDRGWDTQYF
TRBJ1-2,.,.,TRBV9,TGTGCCAGCAGCAACGAGGCGGAGGGCTACACCTTC,CASSNEAEGYTF
TRBJ2-6,.,.,TRBV5-4,TGTGCCAGCGGGTCCGTTTCACAGGGAACCGGGGCCAACGTCCTGACTTTC,CASGSVSQGTGANVLTF
TRBJ2-1,.,.,TRBV29-1,TGCAGCGTTGGGGCGAGCTCCTACAATGAGCAGTTCTTC,CSVGASSYNEQFF
TRBJ2-7,TRBD1,.,TRBV28,TGTGCCAGCAGCCAACCGGGACAGGGACATGACGAGCAGTACTTC,CASSQPGQGHDEQYF
TRBJ2-3,TRBD2,.,TRBV7-2,TGTGCCAGCAGCTTGGACAGCGGGAGGGCGGCCACGCAGTATTTT,CASSLDSGRAATQYF
TRBJ2-7,.,.,TRBV7-3,TGTGCCAGCAGCATGGACCATCAGGGCTACGAGCAGTACTTC,CASSMDHQGYEQYF
TRBJ1-2,.,.,TRBV6-5,TGTGCCAGCAGTTCCGGGCGAGATACGGGCTACACCTTC,CASSSGRDTGYTF
TRBJ2-7,.,.,TRBV29-1,TGCAGCGTTTACCTGAGGGGTACAGGGTCCAGGTACGAGCAGTACTTC,CSVYLRGTGSRYEQYF
TRBJ2-1,TRBD2,.,TRBV27,TGTGCCAGCTTTGGACTAGCGGGACCAGGTGAGCAGTTCTTC,CASFGLAGPGEQFF
TRBJ1-1,.,.,TRBV9,TGTGCCAGCAGTCCCGCAGGGTACACTGAAGCTTTCTTT,CASSPAGYTEAFF
TRBJ2-2,.,.,TRBV28,TGTGCCAGCAGTTTGCTAGGGGGGACCGGGGAGCTGTTTTTT,CASSLLGGTGELFF
TRBJ2-1,TRBD2,.,TRBV5-1,TGCGCCAGCAGCAAGAGCGGGAGCTCCTACAATGAGCAGTTCTTC,CASSKSGSSYNEQFF
TRBJ2-7,.,.,TRBV4-2,TGTGCCAGCAGCCGTGGACAGTCCGGGTACGAGCAGTACTTC,CASSRGQSGYEQYF
TRBJ1-2,.,.,TRBV9,TGTGCCAGCAGCGTAGTGAGTTCCAGGGCGTTTATGAATGGCTACACCTTC,CASSVVSSRAFMNGYTF
TRBJ2-3,TRBD2,.,TRBV7-8,TGTGCCAGCAGCGACCGGCGGGGGGAAGATACGCAGTATTTT,CASSDRRGEDTQYF
TRBJ1-2,TRBD1,.,TRBV4-2,TGTGCCAGCAGCCAAGATGGGGTGGGGACAGGGGCTTATGGCTACACCTTC,CASSQDGVGTGAYGYTF
TRBJ1-1,TRBD1,.,TRBV5-1,TGCGCCAGCAGCCAGGACAGGGGCACTGAAGCTTTCTTT,CASSQDRGTEAFF
TRBJ1-1,.,.,TRBV11-3,TGTGCCAGCAGCTTAGATCTGGACACTGAAGCTTTCTTT,CASSLDLDTEAFF
TRBJ1-2,.,.,TRBV2,TGTGCCAGCAGCCCAATAGACAGTACCAATGGCTACACCTTC,CASSPIDSTNGYTF
TRBJ2-7,TRBD1,.,TRBV7-8,TGTGCCAGCAGCGTACGAGGGGGACAGGTAACCTACGAGCAGTACTTC,CASSVRGGQVTYEQYF
TRBJ1-2,.,.,TRBV5-1,TGCGCCAGCAGCCCCCTGGGGGGCAACTATGGCTACACCTTC,CASSPLGGNYGYTF
TRBJ2-5,.,.,TRBV5-1,TGCGCCAGCAGCTTGGTGGGGCGGGAGACCCAGTACTTC,CASSLVGRETQYF
TRBJ2-1,TRBD2,once,TRBV9,TGTGCCAGCCAGGGACTAGCGGGAGCTGGTGAGCAGTTCTTC,CASQGLAGAGEQFF
TRBJ2-7,.,.,TRBV25-1,TGTGCCAGCGCAAACAGGTTTGGGTCCTACGAGCAGTACTTC,CASANRFGSYEQYF
TRBJ1-5,.,.,TRBV5-6,TGTGCCAGCAGCTTGGGGACTGTGAATCAGCCCCAGCATTTT,CASSLGTVNQPQHF
TRBJ1-2,TRBD1,.,TRBV5-1,TGCGCCAGCAGCTTGCCGACAGGGGAAGGGTATGGCTACACCTTC,CASSLPTGEGYGYTF
TRBJ2-1,TRBD2,.,TRBV7-9,TGTGCCAGCAGCTTAGGGGTAGCGGGGCTCTACAATGAGCAGTTCTTC,CASSLGVAGLYNEQFF
TRBJ2-5,.,.,TRBV5-1,TGCGCCAGCAGTCCGGACTATCCCAGGGAGACCCAGTACTTC,CASSPDYPRETQYF
TRBJ2-1,.,.,TRBV5-1,TGCGCCAGCAGCTTCACAGGGCCCTACAAGAATGAGCAGTTCTTC,CASSFTGPYKNEQFF
TRBJ1-2,.,.,TRBV4-3,TGCGCCAGCAGCCAAGTGTGGGGAGTTAACTATGGCTACACCTTC,CASSQVWGVNYGYTF
TRBJ2-2,TRBD2,.,TRBV18,TGTGCCAGCTCACCAAACGGCGCTAGCGGTAACACCGGGGAGCTGTTTTTT,CASSPNGASGNTGELFF
TRBJ1-1,.,few,TRBV6-5,TGTGCCAGCGGGCGATGGAACACTGAAGCTTTCTTT,CASGRWNTEAFF
TRBJ2-5,.,.,TRBV29-1,TGCAGCGTTGAGCCCCCAGCGTTCCGTGAGACCCAGTACTTC,CSVEPPAFRETQYF
TRBJ2-4,.,.,TRBV29-1,TGCAGCGTTGAAGATCAAGCCTCAATGGGAGCCAAAAACATTCAGTACTTC,CSVEDQASMGAKNIQYF
TRBJ2-5,TRBD2,.,TRBV7-2,TGTGCCAGCAGCCCCCCTCCGGGGGGAGAGACCCAGTACTTC,CASSPPPGGETQYF
TRBJ2-1,.,.,TRBV11-2,TGTGCCAGCAGCTTAGATAGGGGAGGAGGCAATGAGCAGTTCTTC,CASSLDRGGGNEQFF
TRBJ1-5,.,.,TRBV28,TGTGCCAGCACTCGGGTAGGGGCTCAGCCCCAGCATTTT,CASTRVGAQPQHF
TRBJ2-3,.,.,TRBV27,TGTGCCAGCAGTTTCAACCGGGCGCGCACAGATACGCAGTATTTT,CASSFNRARTDTQYF
TRBJ1-2,.,.,TRBV4-1,TGCGCCAGCAGCCTAGGGGGTCCCGGGGGCTATGGCTACACCTTC,CASSLGGPGGYGYTF